These 20 T cell receptor beta chains came from one sample sequenced in a study of cytomegalovirus exposure and HLA in healthy donors. PCR primers comprised 60 Vbeta and 13 Jbeta primers. Some clones are missing from TCRdb's copy, which holds only in-frame ones; the method was immunoSEQ multiplex PCR. The table has 95,000 to 150,000 clones, more than 80% seen once. Sequences were obtained from PBMCs. These receptors all come from a man in his forties or fifties in good health and CMV-seronegative.

This sequence joins TRBV5-6 and TRBJ2-1, with TRBD1 matching 8 bases. Germline CDR1 SGHDT, CDR2 YYEEEE. The CDR3 contains 16 residues. With V trimmed by 2 bases and J by 2 bases, 6 bases remained unmatched. The DNA of the CDR3 is TGTGCCAGCAGCTTCAACAGGGGGAGCGCCTACAATGAGCAGTTCTTC. This gives the protein CASSFNRGSAYNEQFF.

This chain uses TRBV2 with TRBJ1-3, with D perhaps TRBD1 (5 bases). The length of the CDR3 is 16 residues. The germline CDR1 and CDR2 sequences are SNHLY and FYNNEI. V was clipped by 7 bases and J by 2 bases, with 18 bases between them. The CDR3: CASNPGDLGTGNTIYF. The CDR3 bases are TGTGCCAGCAACCCGGGGGACCTCGGAACTGGAAACACCATATATTTT.

The genes are TRBV7-6 and TRBJ2-3, with D unclear. The CDR3 has 16 amino acids. V gave up 5 bases and J gave up 1 base, with 16 bases separating them. The germline V gene has CDR1 SGHVS and CDR2 FNYEAQ. CDR3 DNA: TGTGCCAGCAGCCGCAGATCCAACACAGGCACAGATACGCAGTATTTT. It specifies CASSRRSNTGTDTQYF.

This rearrangement joins TRBV18 to TRBJ2-3; the D is unclear. Between the trimmed V and J ends, which lost 3 bases and 0 bases, there was a span of 13 bases. Germline-derived CDR1 and CDR2 are KGHSH and LQKENI. The CDR3 is 16 amino acids. Here the CDR3 DNA reads TGTGCCAGCTCACCGATTGACATTACTAGCACAGATACGCAGTATTTT. The encoded protein is CASSPIDITSTDTQYF.

This rearrangement joins TRBV10-1 to TRBJ1-6; D unclear. The CDR3 length is 15 residues. Trimming pared 1 base from V and 8 bases from J, leaving 12 bases between. Germline CDR1 and CDR2: WNHNN and SYGVQD (reference sequence). In DNA, the CDR3 is TGCGCCAGCAGTGAGTTCGGATCGAGGGATTCACCCCTCCACTTT. This gives the protein CASSEFGSRDSPLHF.

The chain employs TRBV19 and TRBJ2-1; TRBD1 aligns across 7 bases. Trimming removed 6 bases from V and 5 bases from J; junction bases left unmatched: 13. CDR1 is LNHDA, CDR2 SQIVND, per germline (reference sequence). This CDR3 has 16 amino acids. Written as DNA, the CDR3 is TGTGCCAGTAGCATAACGACAGGGTGGGCAAACAATGAGCAGTTCTTC. Translating it yields CASSITTGWANNEQFF.

The genes are TRBV2 and TRBJ2-7; 11 bases line up with TRBD2. The junction had 7 bases not matched to a gene; V was cut back by 5 bases and J by 4 bases. The CDR3 extends over 15 amino acids. Per germline, CDR1 SNHLY and CDR2 FYNNEI. The CDR3, as DNA: TGTGCCAGCAGTCTAGCCCTAGCGGGGGGTTACGAGCAGTACTTC. Translated: CASSLALAGGYEQYF.

The chain employs TRBV4-1 and TRBJ2-2, with 8 bases aligning to TRBD1. This CDR3 is built from 16 residues. Germline V CDR1 and CDR2: MGHRA, YSYEKL. V shed 4 bases, J shed 4 bases, and the junction held 8 bases outside the gene matches. This CDR3 reads CASSRRGTGATGELFF. For the CDR3, the DNA is TGCGCCAGCAGCCGAAGGGGGACAGGAGCCACCGGGGAGCTGTTTTTT.

This rearrangement joins TRBV6-6 to TRBJ1-1, with 9 bases fitting TRBD1. V shed 6 bases and J 4 bases; nucleotides not matched to a gene: 0. Germline V CDR1 and CDR2: MNHNY, SVGAGI (reference sequence). The CDR3 is 12 amino acids. CDR3 sequence (DNA): TGTGCCAGCAGGACAGGGGGCACTGAAGCTTTCTTT. Its translation is CASRTGGTEAFF.

With respect to this clone: Compared with germline, one end of the junction differs, possibly owing to a read error. The V gene is TRBV5-1, the J gene TRBJ2-4; 9 nucleotides match TRBD1. This CDR3 has 17 residues. CDR1 and CDR2 (germline): SGHRS, YFSETQ. This CDR3 is CASSLPQTGGSKNSQYF. CDR3 coding DNA: TGCGCCAGCAGCTTACCCCAGACAGGGGGTAGCAAAAACAGTCAGTACTTC.

The sample holds one count of this clone. The chain carries TRBV28 and TRBJ1-2; the D is unclear. The germline V gene has CDR1 MDHEN and CDR2 SYDVKM. The length of the CDR3 is 14 residues. V lost 2 bases and J 5 bases, leaving 12 bases between the germline ends. CDR3 in DNA: TGTGCCAGCAGTTTAAACAGACTAGATTATGGCTACACCTTC. Protein: CASSLNRLDYGYTF.

This clone was detected only once. The chain combines TRBV30 with TRBJ2-1; 13 positions match TRBD2. This CDR3 is 15 amino acids long. CDR1 is GTSNPN and CDR2 is SVGIG in the germline V gene (reference sequence). Unmatched junction bases numbered 11, after V lost 3 bases and J lost 12 bases. Here the CDR3 DNA reads TGTGCCTGGAGGAACGCCGGGACTAGCGGGGTGATGCAGTTCTTC. It yields the protein CAWRNAGTSGVMQFF.

The CDR3 DNA is TGTGCCAGCAGTGAATCTCGCGATGGCTACACCTTC. Amino acids: CASSESRDGYTF. The chain recombines TRBV6-1 with TRBJ1-2; D gene ambiguous. Looked up from germline, CDR1 is MNHNS and CDR2 is SASEGT. CDR3 length: 12 amino acids. The V end lost 2 bases, the J end lost 6 bases, and 7 bases lay between the germline ends.

The sample holds a few counts of this clone. The genes are TRBV11-2 and TRBJ2-7; TRBD1 agrees at 7 bases. The trim removed 2 bases at V and 2 bases at J, leaving 15 bases unmatched. Per the germline V gene, CDR1 is SGHAT and CDR2 is FQNNGV. This CDR3 has 18 residues. The CDR3 loop is CASSLSVLAQGRPYEQYF. The CDR3 nucleotides read TGTGCCAGCAGCTTATCGGTCTTGGCACAGGGGCGTCCCTACGAGCAGTACTTC.

The CDR3 loop reads CASSGEQGLRNTIYF. The DNA for the CDR3 is TGTGCCAGCAGTGGTGAACAGGGCCTTAGAAACACCATATATTTT. This rearrangement joins TRBV28 to TRBJ1-3; a possible D gene is TRBD1 (6 bases). Trimming shortened V by 5 bases and J by 5 bases, and 16 bases separated the two germline ends. Per the germline V gene, CDR1 is MDHEN and CDR2 is SYDVKM. The CDR3 runs 15 residues. The variable domain in full, with the rest retrieved from reference TRBV28 and TRBJ1-3, is DVKVTQSSRYLVKRTGEKVFLECVQDMDHENMFWYRQDPGLGLRLIYFSYDVKMKEKGDIPEGYSVSREKKERFSLILESASTNQTSMYLCASSGEQGLRNTIYFGEGSWLTVV.

This chain connects TRBV5-1 to TRBJ2-2, with 7 bases fitting TRBD1. The length of the CDR3 is 17 residues. V lost 0 bases to trimming and J lost 5 bases; unmatched junction nucleotides: 10. CDR1 is SGHRS and CDR2 is YFSETQ in the germline V gene. The CDR3 loop reads CASSLGPTGVVTGELFF. CDR3 DNA sequence: TGCGCCAGCAGCTTGGGGCCAACAGGGGTGGTAACCGGGGAGCTGTTTTTT. Filled out from reference TRBV5-1 and TRBJ2-2, the complete variable domain reads KAGVTQTPRYLIKTRGQQVTLSCSPISGHRSVSWYQQTPGQGLQFLFEYFSETQRNKGNFPGRFSGRQFSNSRSEMNVSTLELGDSALYLCASSLGPTGVVTGELFFGEGSRLTVL.

This sequence joins TRBV19 and TRBJ2-2, with 7 bases lining up with TRBD2. V trimming: 10 bases; J trimming: 2 bases; junction bases outside the gene matches: 10. Looked up from germline, CDR1 is LNHDA and CDR2 is SQIVND (reference sequence). The CDR3 consists of 15 residues. The CDR3 loop is CATSGRGTNTGELFF. In DNA, the CDR3 is TGTGCCACGTCGGGGCGGGGGACCAACACCGGGGAGCTGTTTTTT.

The chain carries TRBV28 and TRBJ1-1; perhaps TRBD1 as D (6 bases). The CDR3 runs 14 residues. V was clipped by 6 bases and J by 3 bases, with 14 bases between them. The germline CDR1 and CDR2 sequences are MDHEN and SYDVKM. DNA for the CDR3: TGTGCCAGCAGGCCTGGGACACTAGACACTGAAGCTTTCTTT. Its translation: CASRPGTLDTEAFF. Combining the CDR3 with reference TRBV28 and TRBJ1-1 gives the whole variable domain DVKVTQSSRYLVKRTGEKVFLECVQDMDHENMFWYRQDPGLGLRLIYFSYDVKMKEKGDIPEGYSVSREKKERFSLILESASTNQTSMYLCASRPGTLDTEAFFGQGTRLTVV.

This clone was observed a few times. The V gene is TRBV7-9, the J gene TRBJ2-1; the match to TRBD2 covers 8 bases. The V gene end was trimmed by 0 bases and the J gene end by 1 base; junction bases not matched to a gene: 11. The CDR3 is 19 residues long. Per the germline V gene, CDR1 is SEHNR and CDR2 is FQNEAQ (reference sequence). The CDR3 reads CASSLARLNTSGSYNEQFF. CDR3 coding DNA: TGTGCCAGCAGCTTAGCCCGCTTAAATACTAGCGGATCCTACAATGAGCAGTTCTTC.

This clone appeared once. The gene calls are TRBV4-3 and TRBJ1-5, with D unresolved. Per germline, CDR1 LGHNA and CDR2 YSLEER. V was shortened by 0 bases and J by 0 bases, with 6 bases between the two germline ends. The CDR3 is 15 amino acids. This CDR3 is CASSQDHNSNQPQHF. CDR3 coding DNA: TGCGCCAGCAGCCAAGACCACAATAGCAATCAGCCCCAGCATTTT.